This TCR beta chain emerged from a study of beta chain features in type 1 diabetes. Study details: Researchers looked at roughly 110 million sorted cells across all samples. Findings and limits, study-wide: For Type 1 diabetes patients, all four CD4+ subsets carried TCRB CDR3s that were moderately but significantly shorter. Any HLA type influence on TCRB rearrangement was left unresolved here.

Reverse transcribing all isolated RNA meant expressed TCRB transcripts were sequenced. Average reads for naive, central memory and regulatory T cell samples were several million. TCRdb keeps only in-frame clones here, not all; method: immunoSEQ multiplex PCR. The top ten clones hold 0.017% of a sample with some 290,000 clones, roughly an eighth of them seen once. CDR3 length: 16 residues. Deletions cut 3 bases from V and 2 bases from J, with 16 bases between. The germline CDR1 and CDR2 sequences are SGHAT and FQNNGV. This clone has just a few counts. The antigen remains undetermined. The sequenced material came from naive CD4+ T cells from blood. The chain joins TRBV11-2 to TRBJ2-5, with D hard to call. The receptor was derived from a man aged 25-45 years with type 1 diabetes. CDR3 sequence (DNA): TGTGCCAGCAGCTTTCCTAGGAAAAGCCCTCAAGAGACCCAGTACTTC. Translation gives CASSFPRKSPQETQYF.